A selection of T cell receptor beta chains follows, all from one sample in a study of blood T cells in healthy people across ages. MiXCR was run by TCRdb on the 5' RACE reads, yielding one entry per CDR3 protein. In the table there are hundreds of thousands of distinct CDR3 sequences, about 20% of which are singletons. Sequencing was carried out using blood. These receptors were obtained from a man between 65 and 85 years old in good health. The CDR3 runs from the conserved cysteine through the conserved F or W. Each record gives: CDR3 DNA, CDR3 protein, J gene, D gene, V gene, clone size. The D gene is left open where the match is weak. Clone size is shown for a subset of rows, as once, few, many or a class of expanded clone.

TGTGCCAGCAGCACTTGGGTTGATACGCAGTATTTT | CASSTWVDTQYF | TRBJ2-3 | - | TRBV7-2 | -
TGTGCCAGCAGTCCTAGCGGGATAGCGGGAGATACGCAGTATTTT | CASSPSGIAGDTQYF | TRBJ2-3 | TRBD2 | TRBV14 | -
TGTGCCAGCAGCTTAGTCGGTGGTGACGGAAACACCATATATTTT | CASSLVGGDGNTIYF | TRBJ1-3 | - | TRBV7-2 | -
TGTGCCACCTTCCTCCAAGGGGACTATGGCTACACCTTC | CATFLQGDYGYTF | TRBJ1-2 | - | TRBV2 | -
TGTGCCAGTACCCGTGGGGGGTTTAATCAGCCCCAGCATTTT | CASTRGGFNQPQHF | TRBJ1-5 | - | TRBV19 | few
TGCAGTGCTAGAGAGGACAGGGGATCTGGCTACACCTTC | CSAREDRGSGYTF | TRBJ1-2 | TRBD1 | TRBV20-1 | -
TGCGCCAGCAGCTTTACGACTAGCGGGAAAAGCACAGATACGCAGTATTTT | CASSFTTSGKSTDTQYF | TRBJ2-3 | TRBD2 | TRBV5-1 | few
TGTGCCACCAGAACAGAGATGAACACTGAAGCTTTCTTT | CATRTEMNTEAFF | TRBJ1-1 | - | TRBV24-1 | few
TGTGCCAGCAGCCCCCAGACTAGCCAGGGTACCAAAAACATTCAGTACTTC | CASSPQTSQGTKNIQYF | TRBJ2-4 | TRBD2 | TRBV7-2 | -
TGTGCCAGCAGGCTCGGGACAGGGGGCTCTGGAAACACCATATATTTT | CASRLGTGGSGNTIYF | TRBJ1-3 | TRBD1 | TRBV28 | few
TGTGCCAGCTTACAGGGAGCCTCCCACGAGCAGTACTTC | CASLQGASHEQYF | TRBJ2-7 | - | TRBV6-6 | -
TGTGCCAGCAGCTTACCTAGCGGGAGGAATGAGCAGTTCTTC | CASSLPSGRNEQFF | TRBJ2-1 | TRBD2 | TRBV7-6 | few
TGTGCCAGCAGCGGACGACAGGGGATGGTGAGGACTGAAGCTTTCTTT | CASSGRQGMVRTEAFF | TRBJ1-1 | TRBD1 | TRBV7-9 | few
TGCGCCACTCCCAGCACGCAGTATTTT | CATPSTQYF | TRBJ2-3 | - | TRBV5-1 | -
TGTGCCAGCAGCTTCGTAGGACAGGGGGCCGCTCTAACCGGCAAACTGTTTTTT | CASSFVGQGAALTGKLFF | TRBJ1-4 | TRBD1 | TRBV7-9 | few
TGTGCCAGCAGCGGTGGTACCTCCTACGAGCAGTACTTC | CASSGGTSYEQYF | TRBJ2-7 | - | TRBV5-5 | -
TGTGCCAGCAGTTACTCGATCGGGGGGTATAGCAATCAGCCCCAGCATTTT | CASSYSIGGYSNQPQHF | TRBJ1-5 | - | TRBV6-6 | -
TGTGCCAGCAGCCCTTTAGCGGGAGCGGAGACCCAGTACTTC | CASSPLAGAETQYF | TRBJ2-5 | TRBD2 | TRBV3-1 | -
TGCAGTGCTAGTTCTGTCGGCAAGCACGGTGAGCAGTTCTTC | CSASSVGKHGEQFF | TRBJ2-1 | - | TRBV20-1 | once
TGTGCCAGCAGCCCTGCGTCCGCCACCTACGAGCAGTGCTTC | CASSPASATYEQCF | TRBJ2-5 | - | TRBV7-9 | -
TGTGCCAGCAGCACCCCCGCTAGCGGGGGCCGTAGAGAGCAGTTCTTC | CASSTPASGGRREQFF | TRBJ2-1 | TRBD2 | TRBV6-1 | few
TGCAGTGCTAGCCCTACAGGGGCGGGCGGGGAGCTGTTTTTT | CSASPTGAGGELFF | TRBJ2-2 | TRBD1 | TRBV20-1 | -
TGCGCCAGCAGCGCACAGGGTTTTAGCACAGATACGCAGTATTTT | CASSAQGFSTDTQYF | TRBJ2-3 | - | TRBV5-1 | few
TGTGCCAGCGGTGCCCGGGAATACCAGCCCCAGCATTTT | CASGAREYQPQHF | TRBJ1-5 | - | TRBV12-3/TRBV12-4 | -
TGTGCCAGCAGCCGCGGCCCCCGAGCAACTAATGAAAAACTGTTTTTT | CASSRGPRATNEKLFF | TRBJ1-4 | - | TRBV4-2 | -
TGTGCCAGCAGCTTGTTGACCCCCGGGACATACTTCACCGGGGAGCTGTTTTTT | CASSLLTPGTYFTGELFF | TRBJ2-2 | - | TRBV5-6 | -
TGCGCCAGCAGCCTAACCGGGACAGGGGGGTTAGAGACCCAGTACTTC | CASSLTGTGGLETQYF | TRBJ2-5 | TRBD1 | TRBV4-1 | many
TGTGCCAGCAGCTTGGAGGCCCGGCGGGCGCAGTTCTTC | CASSLEARRAQFF | TRBJ2-1 | - | TRBV5-8 | -
TGCGCCAGCAGCCCGATTTCTGGAAACACCATATATTTT | CASSPISGNTIYF | TRBJ1-3 | - | TRBV5-1 | few